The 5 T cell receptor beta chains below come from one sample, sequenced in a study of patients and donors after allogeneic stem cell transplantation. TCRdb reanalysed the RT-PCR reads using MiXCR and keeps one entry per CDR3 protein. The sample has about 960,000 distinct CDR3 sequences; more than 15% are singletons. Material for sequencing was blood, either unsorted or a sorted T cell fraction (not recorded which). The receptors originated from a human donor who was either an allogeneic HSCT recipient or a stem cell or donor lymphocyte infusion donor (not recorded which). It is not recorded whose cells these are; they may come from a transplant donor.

In DNA, the CDR3 is TGTGCCAGCAGCTTAGAGTGGGGCGAGACGGATACGCAGTATTTT. It encodes CASSLEWGETDTQYF. This chain joins TRBV7-2 and TRBJ2-3; possibly TRBD1 for D (5 bases). CDR1 and CDR2 (germline): SGHTA, FQGNSA. V was cut by 1 base and J by 6 bases, with 14 bases left in between. The CDR3 consists of 15 residues.

The CDR3 is CASSLVRGDITDTQYF. The DNA of the CDR3 is TGCGCCAGCAGCTTGGTGCGGGGGGACATCACAGATACGCAGTATTTT. This chain uses TRBV5-1 with TRBJ2-3; 8 nucleotides agree with TRBD2. The CDR3 is 16 residues long. V lost 0 bases, J lost 2 bases, and 5 bases stayed unmatched. In germline, CDR1 is SGHRS, CDR2 YFSETQ. Combining the CDR3 with reference TRBV5-1 and TRBJ2-3 gives the whole variable domain KAGVTQTPRYLIKTRGQQVTLSCSPISGHRSVSWYQQTPGQGLQFLFEYFSETQRNKGNFPGRFSGRQFSNSRSEMNVSTLELGDSALYLCASSLVRGDITDTQYFGPGTRLTVL.

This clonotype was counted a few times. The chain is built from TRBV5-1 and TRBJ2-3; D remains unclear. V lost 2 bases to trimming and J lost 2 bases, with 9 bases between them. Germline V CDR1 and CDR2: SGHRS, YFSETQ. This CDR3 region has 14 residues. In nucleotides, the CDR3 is TGCGCCAGCAGCTTAATCGGCTTCACAGATACGCAGTATTTT. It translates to CASSLIGFTDTQYF. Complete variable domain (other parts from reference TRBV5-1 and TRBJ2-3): KAGVTQTPRYLIKTRGQQVTLSCSPISGHRSVSWYQQTPGQGLQFLFEYFSETQRNKGNFPGRFSGRQFSNSRSEMNVSTLELGDSALYLCASSLIGFTDTQYFGPGTRLTVL.

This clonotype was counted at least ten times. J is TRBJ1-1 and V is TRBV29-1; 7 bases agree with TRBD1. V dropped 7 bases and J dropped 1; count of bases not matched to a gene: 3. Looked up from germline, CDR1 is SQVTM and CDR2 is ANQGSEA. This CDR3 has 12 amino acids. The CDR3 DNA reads TGCAGCGCACACAGGGGGAACACTGAAGCTTTCTTT. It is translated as CSAHRGNTEAFF.

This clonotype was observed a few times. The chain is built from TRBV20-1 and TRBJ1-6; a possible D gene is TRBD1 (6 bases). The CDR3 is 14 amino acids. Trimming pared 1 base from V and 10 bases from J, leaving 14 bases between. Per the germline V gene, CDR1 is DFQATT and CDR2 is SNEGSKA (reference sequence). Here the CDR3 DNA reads TGCAGTGCTAGAGCGGACAGCGGAGAGTCACCCCTCCACTTT. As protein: CSARADSGESPLHF.